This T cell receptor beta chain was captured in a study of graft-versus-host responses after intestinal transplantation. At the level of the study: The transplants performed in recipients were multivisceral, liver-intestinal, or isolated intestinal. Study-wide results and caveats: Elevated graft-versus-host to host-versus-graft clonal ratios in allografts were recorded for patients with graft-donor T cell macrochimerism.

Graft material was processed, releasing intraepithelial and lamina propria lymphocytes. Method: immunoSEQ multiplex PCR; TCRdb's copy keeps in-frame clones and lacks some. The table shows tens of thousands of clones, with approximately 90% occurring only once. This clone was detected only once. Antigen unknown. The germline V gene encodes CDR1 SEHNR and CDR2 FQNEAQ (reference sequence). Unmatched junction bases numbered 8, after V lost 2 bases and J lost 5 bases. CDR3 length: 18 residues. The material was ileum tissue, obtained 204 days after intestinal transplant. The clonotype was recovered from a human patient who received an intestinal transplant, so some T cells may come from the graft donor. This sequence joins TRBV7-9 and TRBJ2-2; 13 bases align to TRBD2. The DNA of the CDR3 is TGTGCCAGCAGCTTACCCACGGGACTAGCGGGAAGGACCGGGGAGCTGTTTTTT. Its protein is CASSLPTGLAGRTGELFF.